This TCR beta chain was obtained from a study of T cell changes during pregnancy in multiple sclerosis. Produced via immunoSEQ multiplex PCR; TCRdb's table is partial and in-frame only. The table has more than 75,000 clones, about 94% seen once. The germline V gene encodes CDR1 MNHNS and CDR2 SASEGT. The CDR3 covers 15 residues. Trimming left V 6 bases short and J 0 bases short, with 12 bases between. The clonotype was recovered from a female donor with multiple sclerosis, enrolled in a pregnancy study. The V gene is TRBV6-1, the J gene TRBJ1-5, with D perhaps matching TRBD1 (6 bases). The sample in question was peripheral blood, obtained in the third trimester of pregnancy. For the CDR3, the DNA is TGTGCCAGCAGCGAACAGGGAAATAGCAATCAGCCCCAGCATTTT. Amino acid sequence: CASSEQGNSNQPQHF.